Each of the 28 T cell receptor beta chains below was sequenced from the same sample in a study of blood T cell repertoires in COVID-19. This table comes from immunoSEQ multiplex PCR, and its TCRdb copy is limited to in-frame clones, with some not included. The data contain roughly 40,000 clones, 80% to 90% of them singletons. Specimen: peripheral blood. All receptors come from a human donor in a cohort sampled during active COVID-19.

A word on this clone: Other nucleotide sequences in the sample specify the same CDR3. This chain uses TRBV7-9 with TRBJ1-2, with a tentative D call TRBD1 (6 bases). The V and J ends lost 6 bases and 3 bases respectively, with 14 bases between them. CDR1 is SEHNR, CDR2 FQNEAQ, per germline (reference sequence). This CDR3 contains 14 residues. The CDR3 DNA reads TGTGCCAGCAGGCCGCGGGGGGGCGACTATGGCTACACCTTC. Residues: CASRPRGGDYGYTF.

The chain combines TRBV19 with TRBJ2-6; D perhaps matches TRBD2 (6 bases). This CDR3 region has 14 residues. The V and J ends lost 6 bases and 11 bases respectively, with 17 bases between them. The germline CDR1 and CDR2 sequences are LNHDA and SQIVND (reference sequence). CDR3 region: CASSQDGRIHVLTF. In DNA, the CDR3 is TGTGCCAGTAGCCAGGACGGGAGAATCCACGTCCTGACTTTC.

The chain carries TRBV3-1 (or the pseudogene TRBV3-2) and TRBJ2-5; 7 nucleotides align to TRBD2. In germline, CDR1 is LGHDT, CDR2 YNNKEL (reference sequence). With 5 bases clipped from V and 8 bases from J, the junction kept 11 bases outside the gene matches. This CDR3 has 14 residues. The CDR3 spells CASSLQAGLLTQYF. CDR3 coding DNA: TGTGCCAGCAGCTTACAAGCGGGACTACTTACCCAGTACTTC.

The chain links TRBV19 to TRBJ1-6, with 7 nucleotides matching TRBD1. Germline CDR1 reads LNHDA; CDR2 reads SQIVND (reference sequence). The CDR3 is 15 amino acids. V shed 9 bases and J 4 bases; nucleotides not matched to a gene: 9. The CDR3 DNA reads TGTGCCAGCCAAATGGCGACAGGGTATAATTCACCCCTCCACTTT. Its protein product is CASQMATGYNSPLHF.

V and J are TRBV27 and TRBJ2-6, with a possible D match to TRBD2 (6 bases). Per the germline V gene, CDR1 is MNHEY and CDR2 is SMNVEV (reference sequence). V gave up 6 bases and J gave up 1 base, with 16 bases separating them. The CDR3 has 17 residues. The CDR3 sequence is CASSTTSRGSGANVLTF. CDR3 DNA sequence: TGTGCCAGCAGCACAACATCTCGGGGGTCTGGGGCCAACGTCCTGACTTTC.

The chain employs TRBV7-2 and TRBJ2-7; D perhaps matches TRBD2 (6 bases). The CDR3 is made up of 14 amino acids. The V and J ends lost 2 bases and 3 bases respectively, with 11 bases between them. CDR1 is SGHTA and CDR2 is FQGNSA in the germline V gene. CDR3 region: CASSLTTGVYEQYF. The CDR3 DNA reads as TGTGCCAGCAGCTTAACAACGGGGGTCTACGAGCAGTACTTC.

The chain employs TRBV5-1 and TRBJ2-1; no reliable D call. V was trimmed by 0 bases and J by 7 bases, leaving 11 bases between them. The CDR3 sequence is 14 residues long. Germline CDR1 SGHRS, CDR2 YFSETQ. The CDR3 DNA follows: TGCGCCAGCAGCTTGGGGAGCTGGTTGAATGAGCAGTTCTTC. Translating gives CASSLGSWLNEQFF.

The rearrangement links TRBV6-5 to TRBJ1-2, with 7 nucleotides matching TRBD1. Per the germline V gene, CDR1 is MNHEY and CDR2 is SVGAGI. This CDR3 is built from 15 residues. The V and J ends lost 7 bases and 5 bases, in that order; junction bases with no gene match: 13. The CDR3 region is CASTTPGQLIYGYTF. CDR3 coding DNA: TGTGCCAGCACCACACCGGGACAGCTAATTTATGGCTACACCTTC.

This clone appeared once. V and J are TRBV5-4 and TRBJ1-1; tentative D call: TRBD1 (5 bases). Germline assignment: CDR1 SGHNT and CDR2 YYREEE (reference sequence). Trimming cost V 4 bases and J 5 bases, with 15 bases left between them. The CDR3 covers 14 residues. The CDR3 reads CASSPAGKSTEAFF. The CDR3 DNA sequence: TGTGCCAGCAGCCCGGCAGGGAAGAGTACTGAAGCTTTCTTT.

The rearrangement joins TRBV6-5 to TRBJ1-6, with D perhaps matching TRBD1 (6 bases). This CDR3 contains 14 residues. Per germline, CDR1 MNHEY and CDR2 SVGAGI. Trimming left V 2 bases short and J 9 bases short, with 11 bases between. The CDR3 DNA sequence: TGTGCCAGCAGTTACGGACAAGGGGGTTCACCCCTCCACTTT. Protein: CASSYGQGGSPLHF.

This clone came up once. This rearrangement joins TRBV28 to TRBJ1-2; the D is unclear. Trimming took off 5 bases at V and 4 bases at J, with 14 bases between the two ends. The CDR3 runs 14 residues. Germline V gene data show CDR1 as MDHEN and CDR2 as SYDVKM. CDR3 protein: CASSGSGSGYGYTF. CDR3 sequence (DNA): TGTGCCAGCAGTGGAAGTGGGAGTGGCTATGGCTACACCTTC.

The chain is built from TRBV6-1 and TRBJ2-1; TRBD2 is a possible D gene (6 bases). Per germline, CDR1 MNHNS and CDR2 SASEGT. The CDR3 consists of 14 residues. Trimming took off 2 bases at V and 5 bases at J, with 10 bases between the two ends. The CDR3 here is CASSERDFHNEQFF. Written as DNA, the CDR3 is TGTGCCAGCAGTGAACGGGACTTTCACAATGAGCAGTTCTTC.

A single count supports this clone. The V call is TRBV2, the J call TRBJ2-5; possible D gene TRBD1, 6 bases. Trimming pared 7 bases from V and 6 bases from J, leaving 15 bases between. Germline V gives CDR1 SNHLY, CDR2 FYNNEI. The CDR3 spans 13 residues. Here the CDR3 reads CASTRDTEQTQYF. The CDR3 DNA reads TGTGCCAGCACCCGGGACACCGAACAGACCCAGTACTTC.

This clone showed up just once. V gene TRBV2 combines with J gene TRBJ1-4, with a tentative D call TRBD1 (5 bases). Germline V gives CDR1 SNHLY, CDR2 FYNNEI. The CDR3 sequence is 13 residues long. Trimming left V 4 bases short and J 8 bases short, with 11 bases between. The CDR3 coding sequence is TGTGCCAGCAGTGGGGGGACTGCCGAAAAACTGTTTTTT. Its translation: CASSGGTAEKLFF.

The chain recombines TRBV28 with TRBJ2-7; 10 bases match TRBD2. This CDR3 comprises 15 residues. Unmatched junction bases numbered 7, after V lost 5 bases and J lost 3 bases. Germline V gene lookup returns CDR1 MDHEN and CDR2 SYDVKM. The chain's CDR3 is CASSPTRTSGYEQYF. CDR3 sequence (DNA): TGTGCCAGCAGTCCAACCAGGACTAGCGGCTACGAGCAGTACTTC.

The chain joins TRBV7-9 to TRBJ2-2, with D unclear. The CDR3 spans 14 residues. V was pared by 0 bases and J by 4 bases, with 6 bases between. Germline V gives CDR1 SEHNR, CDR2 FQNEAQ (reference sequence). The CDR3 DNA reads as TGTGCCAGCAGCTTAGCCCCAGGCACCGGGGAGCTGTTTTTT. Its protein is CASSLAPGTGELFF.

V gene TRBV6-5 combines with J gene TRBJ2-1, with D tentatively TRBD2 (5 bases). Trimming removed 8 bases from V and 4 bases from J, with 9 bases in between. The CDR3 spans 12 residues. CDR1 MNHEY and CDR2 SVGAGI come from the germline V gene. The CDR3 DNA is TGTGCCAGCCGAGGGTTATACAATGAGCAGTTCTTC. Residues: CASRGLYNEQFF.

Written as DNA, the CDR3 is TGTGCCAGCAGCTCCCCTAGCGGGGACAATGAGCAGTTCTTC. Amino acids: CASSSPSGDNEQFF. The V gene is TRBV5-4, the J gene TRBJ2-1, with 9 bases identical to TRBD2. J lost 5 bases, V lost 3 bases, and 3 bases had no gene match. The germline V gene has CDR1 SGHNT and CDR2 YYREEE (reference sequence). The CDR3 contains 14 residues.

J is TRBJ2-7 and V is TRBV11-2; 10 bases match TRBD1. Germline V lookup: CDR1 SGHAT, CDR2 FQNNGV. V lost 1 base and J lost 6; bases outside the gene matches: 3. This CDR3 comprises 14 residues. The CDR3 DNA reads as TGTGCCAGCAGCTTAGGACAGGGGGCGGGCGAGCAGTACTTC. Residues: CASSLGQGAGEQYF.

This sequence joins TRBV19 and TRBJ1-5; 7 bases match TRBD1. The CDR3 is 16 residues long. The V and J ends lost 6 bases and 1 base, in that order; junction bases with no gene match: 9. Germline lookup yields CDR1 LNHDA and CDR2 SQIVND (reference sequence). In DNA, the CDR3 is TGTGCCAGTAGCCGAGGGGGGACAGCAAGCAATCAGCCCCAGCATTTT. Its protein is CASSRGGTASNQPQHF. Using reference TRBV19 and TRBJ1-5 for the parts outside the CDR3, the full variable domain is DGGITQSPKYLFRKEGQNVTLSCEQNLNHDAMYWYRQDPGQGLRLIYYSQIVNDFQKGDIAEGYSVSREKKESFPLTVTSAQKNPTAFYLCASSRGGTASNQPQHFGDGTRLSIL.

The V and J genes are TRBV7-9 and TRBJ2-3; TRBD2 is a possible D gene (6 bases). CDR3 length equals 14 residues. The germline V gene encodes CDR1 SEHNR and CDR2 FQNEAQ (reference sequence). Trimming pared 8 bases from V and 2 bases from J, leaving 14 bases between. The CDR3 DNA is TGTGCCAGCCTAGGACTAAGCCTCACAGATACGCAGTATTTT. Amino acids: CASLGLSLTDTQYF.

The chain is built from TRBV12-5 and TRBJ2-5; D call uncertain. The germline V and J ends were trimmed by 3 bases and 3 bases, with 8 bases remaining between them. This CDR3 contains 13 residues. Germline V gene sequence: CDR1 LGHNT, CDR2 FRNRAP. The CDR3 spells CASGFLREETQYF. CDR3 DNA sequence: TGTGCTAGTGGTTTTCTCCGTGAAGAGACCCAGTACTTC.

CDR3 region: CAWRPYPVEPLHF. CDR3 coding DNA: TGTGCCTGGAGGCCTTACCCCGTTGAGCCCCTCCACTTT. The chain joins TRBV30 to TRBJ1-6; D uncertain. Germline loops: CDR1 GTSNPN, CDR2 SVGIG (reference sequence). This CDR3 region has 13 residues. The V end lost 3 bases, the J end lost 13 bases, and 16 bases lay between the germline ends.

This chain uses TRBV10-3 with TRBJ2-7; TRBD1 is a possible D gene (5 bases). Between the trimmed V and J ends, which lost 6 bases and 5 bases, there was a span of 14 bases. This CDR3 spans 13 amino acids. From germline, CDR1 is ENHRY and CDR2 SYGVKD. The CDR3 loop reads CAISREGAHEQYF. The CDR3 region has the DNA TGTGCCATCAGCAGAGAAGGGGCCCACGAGCAGTACTTC.

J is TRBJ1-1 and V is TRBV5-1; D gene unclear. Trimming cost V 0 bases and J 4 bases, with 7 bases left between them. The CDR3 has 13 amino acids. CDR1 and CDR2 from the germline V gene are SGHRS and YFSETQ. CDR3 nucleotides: TGCGCCAGCAGCTTGGACCTACGCACTGAAGCTTTCTTT. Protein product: CASSLDLRTEAFF.

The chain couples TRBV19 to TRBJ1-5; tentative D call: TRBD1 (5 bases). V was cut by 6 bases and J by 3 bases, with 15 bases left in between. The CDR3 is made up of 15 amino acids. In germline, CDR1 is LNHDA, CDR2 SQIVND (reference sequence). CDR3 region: CASSPETENNQPQHF. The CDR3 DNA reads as TGTGCCAGTAGCCCCGAGACAGAAAACAATCAGCCCCAGCATTTT.

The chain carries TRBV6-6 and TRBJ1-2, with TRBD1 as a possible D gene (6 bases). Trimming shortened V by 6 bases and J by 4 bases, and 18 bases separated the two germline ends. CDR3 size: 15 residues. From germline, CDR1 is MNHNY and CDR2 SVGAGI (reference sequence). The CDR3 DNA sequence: TGTGCCAGCAGCCCCTCTGGGGGGGGCGGCTATGGCTACACCTTC. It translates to CASSPSGGGGYGYTF.

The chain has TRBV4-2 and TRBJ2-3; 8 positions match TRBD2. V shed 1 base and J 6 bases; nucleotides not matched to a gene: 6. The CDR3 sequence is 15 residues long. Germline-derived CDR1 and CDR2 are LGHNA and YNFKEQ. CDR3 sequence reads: CASSQAVGGADTQYF. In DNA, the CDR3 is TGTGCCAGCAGCCAAGCTGTCGGGGGGGCCGATACGCAGTATTTT.